Following are 25 T cell receptor beta chains from one sample sequenced in a study of blood T cell repertoires in COVID-19. Profiled with immunoSEQ multiplex PCR; TCRdb holds only in-frame clones, not every one. The sample includes some 170,000 clones, more than 70% of them seen just once. Sequencing input: peripheral blood. All receptors come from a woman in her fifties or sixties with acute or convalescent COVID-19.

V gene TRBV7-9 combines with J gene TRBJ2-3; TRBD2 might be the D (6 bases). Germline-derived CDR1 and CDR2 are SEHNR and FQNEAQ (reference sequence). V lost 2 bases and J lost 1, with 16 bases in between. The CDR3 runs 17 residues. CDR3 nucleotides: TGTGCCAGCAGCTTATACGTCGGAGGGCCGGGCACAGATACGCAGTATTTT. This gives the protein CASSLYVGGPGTDTQYF.

The chain uses TRBV5-1 and TRBJ1-2, with D tentatively TRBD1 (5 bases). CDR1 and CDR2 from the germline V gene are SGHRS and YFSETQ. The CDR3 sequence is 15 residues long. V lost 3 bases to trimming and J lost 4 bases, with 16 bases between them. The CDR3 region is CASSYSRGGSYGYTF. In nucleotides, the CDR3 is TGCGCCAGCAGCTATAGTCGTGGGGGGTCCTATGGCTACACCTTC.

V gene TRBV5-1 combines with J gene TRBJ1-2, with 11 bases identical to TRBD1. The CDR3 sequence is 14 residues long. The V segment lost 4 bases and the J segment 7 bases; nucleotides outside the gene matches: 6. Germline loops: CDR1 SGHRS, CDR2 YFSETQ. The CDR3 coding sequence is TGCGCCAGCAGCCCCGGGACAGGGGGTTTTGGCTACACCTTC. This codes for CASSPGTGGFGYTF.

This clone was detected once. The chain is built from TRBV21-1 and TRBJ2-2; TRBD1, the table's D call, lacks a check against the DNA. TRBV21-1 is flagged as a pseudogene. The CDR3 totals 18 residues. The CDR3 nucleotides are TGTGCCAGCAGCAAGAGGCGGACAGGGGCCGGTGACACCGGGGAGCTGTTTTTT. It encodes CASSKRRTGAGDTGELFF.

V is TRBV2 and J is TRBJ1-4; D possibly corresponds to TRBD1 (5 bases). This CDR3 is built from 17 residues. V was pared by 3 bases and J by 1 base, with 15 bases between. The germline CDR1 and CDR2 sequences are SNHLY and FYNNEI. CDR3 nucleotides: TGTGCCAGCAGTGATTTATTCCAGGGAAGAACTAATGAAAAACTGTTTTTT. Protein product: CASSDLFQGRTNEKLFF.

The rearrangement joins TRBV20-1 to TRBJ2-5; D is unclear. The CDR3 runs 10 residues. Germline lookup yields CDR1 DFQATT and CDR2 SNEGSKA (reference sequence). The V end was cut by 6 bases, the J end by 5 bases, with 7 bases between. The CDR3: CSARRETQYF. As DNA, the CDR3 is TGCAGTGCCCGCAGGGAGACCCAGTACTTC.

This chain links TRBV19 with TRBJ1-1, with TRBD1 matching 8 bases. Germline lookup yields CDR1 LNHDA and CDR2 SQIVND (reference sequence). V was clipped by 3 bases and J by 6 bases; unmatched bases: 6. The CDR3 is made up of 14 amino acids. CDR3 sequence (DNA): TGTGCCAGTAGTATCAGGGGGCGAGTGGCTGAAGCTTTCTTT. Protein: CASSIRGRVAEAFF.

This chain connects TRBV6-5 to TRBJ2-1; 8 bases align to TRBD2. The V segment lost 2 bases and the J segment 8 bases; nucleotides outside the gene matches: 11. Germline V gene data show CDR1 as MNHEY and CDR2 as SVGAGI. The CDR3 sequence is 16 residues long. CDR3 DNA sequence: TGTGCCAGCAGTTACCACCCGCTAGCGGGTCGGGATGAGCAGTTCTTC. Amino acid sequence: CASSYHPLAGRDEQFF.

This clone was counted between two and nine times. This chain connects TRBV28 to TRBJ1-4, with a tentative D call TRBD1 (5 bases). The CDR3 sequence is 15 residues long. V was cut by 1 base and J by 7 bases, with 13 bases left in between. Looked up from germline, CDR1 is MDHEN and CDR2 is SYDVKM. CDR3 sequence reads: CASSLSGLSSEKLFF. DNA of the CDR3: TGTGCCAGCAGTTTATCAGGGCTCTCTTCTGAAAAACTGTTTTTT. Using reference TRBV28 and TRBJ1-4 for the parts outside the CDR3, the full variable domain is DVKVTQSSRYLVKRTGEKVFLECVQDMDHENMFWYRQDPGLGLRLIYFSYDVKMKEKGDIPEGYSVSREKKERFSLILESASTNQTSMYLCASSLSGLSSEKLFFGSGTQLSVL.

The J gene is TRBJ1-5, the V gene TRBV2, with D perhaps matching TRBD1 (5 bases). The CDR3 is 13 amino acids. The germline V and J ends were trimmed by 5 bases and 5 bases, with 10 bases remaining between them. CDR1 is SNHLY and CDR2 is FYNNEI in the germline V gene. The CDR3 sequence is CASSQDTDQPQHF. The CDR3 nucleotides are TGTGCCAGCAGTCAGGACACTGATCAGCCCCAGCATTTT.

This clone was observed a handful of times. The gene calls are TRBV2 and TRBJ1-2; D might be TRBD1 (5 bases). The V and J ends lost 3 bases and 4 bases respectively, with 9 bases between them. The CDR3 sequence is 13 residues long. Looked up from germline, CDR1 is SNHLY and CDR2 is FYNNEI. The CDR3 region is CASSDRTSYGYTF. CDR3 nucleotide sequence: TGTGCCAGCAGTGATAGGACAAGCTATGGCTACACCTTC.

There are a few counts of this clone. The chain couples TRBV5-1 to TRBJ2-1, with 11 bases that match TRBD2. Germline V CDR1 and CDR2: SGHRS, YFSETQ. V dropped 3 bases and J dropped 5; count of bases not matched to a gene: 10. The CDR3 extends over 17 amino acids. The CDR3 reads CASSWGLAAREDNEQFF. The CDR3 DNA reads as TGCGCCAGCAGCTGGGGACTAGCGGCCCGAGAGGACAATGAGCAGTTCTTC.

This clone was detected once. This rearrangement joins TRBV12-3 or TRBV12-4 to TRBJ2-3; 7 nucleotides line up with TRBD1. The CDR3 covers 13 residues. J gave up 10 bases and V 7 bases, and 11 bases lay outside the gene matches. Here the CDR3 reads CASTTGQARAQYF. Here the CDR3 DNA reads TGTGCCAGCACCACCGGACAGGCTCGGGCGCAGTATTTT.

The gene calls are TRBV6-2 or TRBV6-3 and TRBJ2-3; 7 positions match TRBD2. The J segment lost 8 bases and the V segment lost 4 bases, leaving 6 bases of the junction unmatched. This CDR3 is 13 amino acids long. The germline V gene has CDR1 MNHEY and CDR2 SVGEGT. This CDR3 reads CASSSSGTVTQYF. The DNA for the CDR3 is TGTGCCAGCAGTTCCAGCGGGACGGTTACGCAGTATTTT.

The gene calls are TRBV24-1 and TRBJ1-5, with D perhaps matching TRBD1 (5 bases). This CDR3 has 14 residues. Germline V gene lookup returns CDR1 KGHDR and CDR2 SFDVKD. Trimming removed 8 bases at V and 7 bases at J, with 17 bases between. The CDR3 DNA follows: TGTGCCACCATGGCGGGGGGAGTGGGCCAGCCCCAGCATTTT. Amino acid sequence: CATMAGGVGQPQHF.

This rearrangement joins TRBV5-1 to TRBJ2-7, with TRBD2 as a possible D gene (5 bases). The CDR3 sequence is 13 residues long. Trimming pared 4 bases from V and 1 base from J, leaving 9 bases between. Germline values: CDR1 SGHRS, CDR2 YFSETQ. The CDR3 DNA reads as TGCGCCAGCAGCCTCCTAGCTTCCTACGAGCAGTACTTC. The encoded protein is CASSLLASYEQYF.

The V and J genes are TRBV11-2 and TRBJ2-1; 13 bases map to TRBD2. CDR1 SGHAT and CDR2 FQNNGV come from the germline V gene. This CDR3 contains 18 residues. V gave up 2 bases and J gave up 4 bases; unmatched junction bases: 8. In DNA, the CDR3 is TGTGCCAGCAGCTTAACTAGCGGGAGGGCGTTTACTTACAATGAGCAGTTCTTC. It is translated as CASSLTSGRAFTYNEQFF. Supplemented by reference TRBV11-2 and TRBJ2-1, the full variable domain reads EAGVAQSPRYKIIEKRQSVAFWCNPISGHATLYWYQQILGQGPKLLIQFQNNGVVDDSQLPKDRFSAERLKGVDSTLKIQPAKLEDSAVYLCASSLTSGRAFTYNEQFFGPGTRLTVL.

The CDR3 DNA reads as TGTGCCAGTAGCAAAGGAAGGGAGGGGAACTATGGCTACACCTTC. This encodes CASSKGREGNYGYTF. This chain joins TRBV19 and TRBJ1-2; TRBD1 is a possible D gene (5 bases). CDR3 length: 15 residues. The germline CDR1 and CDR2 sequences are LNHDA and SQIVND (reference sequence). V lost 6 bases to trimming and J lost 2 bases, with 16 bases between them.

The chain is built from TRBV2 and TRBJ1-1, with TRBD1 identical over 8 bases. Trimming removed 7 bases from V and 1 base from J; junction bases left unmatched: 8. This CDR3 spans 15 amino acids. Germline-derived CDR1 and CDR2 are SNHLY and FYNNEI. CDR3: CASILDRGTNTEAFF. The CDR3 DNA reads as TGTGCCAGCATACTCGACAGGGGCACGAACACTGAAGCTTTCTTT.

The table lists this clone with many counts. This chain connects TRBV3-1 (or the pseudogene TRBV3-2) to TRBJ2-5, with 12 bases fitting TRBD2. CDR1 LGHDT and CDR2 YNNKEL come from the germline V gene (reference sequence). This CDR3 has 13 residues. The V gene end was trimmed by 8 bases and the J gene end by 5 bases; junction bases not matched to a gene: 3. For the CDR3, the DNA is TGTGCCAGCCTACTAGCGGGGGGTGAGACCCAGTACTTC. Amino acids: CASLLAGGETQYF.

The chain carries TRBV25-1 and TRBJ2-1; 8 nucleotides agree with TRBD1. CDR3 length equals 17 residues. Germline V gene data show CDR1 as MGHDK and CDR2 as SYGVNS. The junction had 10 bases not matched to a gene; V was cut back by 6 bases and J by 0 bases. CDR3 region: CASRALGQGNSYNEQFF. In DNA form, the CDR3 reads TGTGCCAGCAGGGCTTTAGGACAGGGTAACTCCTACAATGAGCAGTTCTTC.

This clone was seen only once. The chain carries TRBV29-1 and TRBJ2-1; 7 nucleotides match TRBD2. There are 15 residues in the CDR3. V lost 8 bases to trimming and J lost 8 bases; unmatched junction nucleotides: 18. Germline V CDR1 and CDR2: SQVTM, ANQGSEA. The chain's CDR3 is CSSFGGTLLRHEQFF. CDR3 bases: TGCAGCTCCTTCGGGGGGACCCTCCTCAGGCATGAGCAGTTCTTC.

The V gene is TRBV2, the J gene TRBJ2-6, with 9 bases matching TRBD1. Germline V gene lookup returns CDR1 SNHLY and CDR2 FYNNEI. J was trimmed by 2 bases and V by 5 bases; bases with no gene match: 7. This CDR3 region has 17 residues. The CDR3: CASSRDRVVTGANVLTF. In DNA, the CDR3 is TGTGCCAGCAGTAGGGACAGGGTAGTTACTGGGGCCAACGTCCTGACTTTC.

The chain is built from TRBV23-1 and TRBJ2-1; D gene unclear. TRBV23-1 is filed as an ORF, its function uncertain. This CDR3 has 14 residues. Trimming removed 4 bases from V and 6 bases from J, with 13 bases in between. CDR3 protein: CASSRRPKTNEQFF. The CDR3 coding sequence is TGCGCCAGCAGTCGGAGACCCAAAACCAATGAGCAGTTCTTC.

The rearrangement uses TRBV5-1 and TRBJ1-1, with unresolved D. CDR1 and CDR2 (germline): SGHRS, YFSETQ. The germline V and J ends were trimmed by 4 bases and 1 base, with 14 bases remaining between them. The length of the CDR3 is 15 residues. The CDR3 reads CASSASRTENTEAFF. The CDR3 DNA sequence: TGCGCCAGCAGCGCTTCGCGTACAGAGAACACTGAAGCTTTCTTT.